This TCR beta chain is from a study of blood T cells in healthy people across ages. About the study: T cells yielded about one barcoded beta molecule per two cells through template switching.

This CDR3 spans 20 amino acids. After removal of 1 base from V and 10 bases from J, the junction contained 19 bases not matched to a gene. Germline values: CDR1 MGHRA, CDR2 YSYEKL. Primers used in a second PCR of roughly 7 to 11 cycles were a sample-barcoded 5' primer and a J-beta primer mix. All samples gave at least 2.5 million CDR3-containing paired-end reads. TCRdb reanalysed the 5' RACE reads using MiXCR and keeps one entry per CDR3 protein. In the table there are 910,000 or so distinct CDR3 sequences, roughly half of which are singletons. On this clonotype itself: As yet, its antigen is unknown.

General observations from the study: TCR beta diversity tracked closely with naive T cell percentage. Per million T cells, TCR beta diversity dropped about linearly as age rose.

The chain recombines TRBV4-1 with TRBJ1-6, with 10 bases lining up with TRBD1. This TCR was sampled from a woman aged 60 to 75 in good health. The sample consisted of blood. In DNA form, the CDR3 reads TGCGCCAGCAGCCAAGCTATAATAAGGGTAGAGGGACAGGGGTTGTCACCCCTCCACTTT. Translation gives CASSQAIIRVEGQGLSPLHF.